The T cell receptor (beta chain) described here comes from a study of blood T cell repertoires in COVID-19. Some clones are missing from TCRdb's copy, which holds only in-frame ones; the method was immunoSEQ multiplex PCR. In the table there are about 130,000 clones, around 87% of which are singletons. V lost 4 bases to trimming and J lost 1 base, with 10 bases between them. CDR3 size: 14 residues. Germline V gene lookup returns CDR1 SGHNT and CDR2 YENEEA. Input material: peripheral blood. This clonotype was sampled from an older man with active COVID-19. The chain uses TRBV11-3 and TRBJ1-1; no definite D call. The CDR3 sequence is CASSSGLGNTEAFF. CDR3 DNA: TGTGCCAGCAGCTCCGGACTGGGGAACACTGAAGCTTTCTTT.